This T cell receptor (beta chain) was found in a study of OX40 agonist ivuxolimab in advanced cancers. The method was immunoSEQ multiplex PCR; TCRdb's version includes in-frame clones alone and lacks a portion of them. The sample shows tens of thousands of clones, around 80% of them seen only once. Comments on this clone: Its specificity is not known.

V dropped 0 bases and J dropped 10 bases, with 11 bases sitting between them. The CDR3 is 14 residues long. The germline gives CDR1 SGDLS, CDR2 YYNGEE. General study results and limits: Relatively little clonal expansion, among the lowest observed, appeared in partial responders at 0.1-3.0 mg/kg. In CD8+ T cells, expanded clones were on average more numerous than in CD4+.

The receptor's source is an adult with an advanced solid tumor such as melanoma, head and neck, liver or kidney cancer. V gene TRBV9 combines with J gene TRBJ1-6; D not certain. The specimen comprised CD4+ or CD8+ T cells sorted from blood, sampled in a trial of the OX40 agonist ivuxolimab. The CDR3 nucleotides read TGTGCCAGCAGCGTAGGGGATAGTTTATCACCCCTCCACTTT. The encoded protein is CASSVGDSLSPLHF.